The 30 T cell receptor beta chains below all came from one sample that was sequenced in a study of regulatory T cells in long-lasting Graves disease. Assembly of TCR beta libraries relied on iRepertoire HTBI primers together with Arm-PCR of CDR3 regions. Each CDR3 protein is one row after TCRdb ran MiXCR on the multiplex PCR reads. Among about 660,000 distinct CDR3 sequences listed, around 32% were seen once. Indicated time point: persistent/refractory GD, antithyroid drugs over 5 years with positive TRAb. PBMC RNA was the source of the TCR library. This specimen was peripheral blood mononuclear cells (PBMCs), taken when the disease was refractory, from a patient treated with antithyroid drugs. These receptors all stem from a female donor with Graves disease.

In its sample, this clonotype was seen a few times. This chain uses TRBV15 with TRBJ2-7; D might be TRBD1 (5 bases). Germline assignment: CDR1 LNHNV and CDR2 YYDKDF (reference sequence). Trimming cost V 0 bases and J 6 bases, with 15 bases left between them. CDR3 length: 15 amino acids. The CDR3 DNA follows: TGTGCCACCAGCAGAGATCGGGCAGGGTCCCTCGAGCAGTACTTC. It yields the protein CATSRDRAGSLEQYF.

This clonotype has only a few counts. Here the CDR3 DNA reads TGTGCCACCAGCGAAGGCAGGGACTATGGCTACACCTTC. Amino acids: CATSEGRDYGYTF. V is TRBV15 and J is TRBJ1-2; D perhaps matches TRBD1 (5 bases). The V and J ends lost 5 bases and 3 bases respectively, with 10 bases between them. The CDR3 is 13 residues long. Germline CDR1 LNHNV, CDR2 YYDKDF (reference sequence).

This clonotype has a single count. V is TRBV6-5 and J is TRBJ2-2; TRBD1 is a possible D gene (6 bases). The CDR3 runs 15 residues. CDR1 and CDR2 (germline): MNHEY, SVGAGI. V lost 2 bases and J lost 1, with 8 bases in between. DNA for the CDR3: TGTGCCAGCAGTTACCTGGGACAGAACACCGGGGAGCTGTTTTTT. Translated: CASSYLGQNTGELFF.

The chain couples TRBV6-1 to TRBJ1-2; a possible D gene is TRBD1 (6 bases). The CDR3 consists of 13 residues. The V gene's germline CDR1 is MNHNS and CDR2 SASEGT. Trimming removed 8 bases from V and 5 bases from J, with 15 bases in between. CDR3 nucleotides: TGTGCCAGCGGGAAGGGGACACCTTATGGCTACACCTTC. It yields the protein CASGKGTPYGYTF.

This clonotype was observed a handful of times. The V call is TRBV5-6, the J call TRBJ1-1, with D possibly matching TRBD1 (5 bases). The germline gives CDR1 SGHDT, CDR2 YYEEEE. The ends were cut back, 4 bases at V and 3 bases at J, with 13 bases in the middle. The CDR3 loop spans 14 amino acids. The CDR3 spells CASSRQWYDTEAFF. The CDR3 DNA reads as TGTGCCAGCAGCCGACAGTGGTACGACACTGAAGCTTTCTTT.

This clonotype was seen at least ten times. The chain is built from TRBV12-3 or TRBV12-4 and TRBJ1-1; no firm D call. Trimming cost V 8 bases and J 0 bases, with 16 bases left between them. The CDR3 is made up of 15 amino acids. The CDR3 region has the DNA TGTGCCAGCCTGCCTCCGGACCGTTTGAACACTGAAGCTTTCTTT. Translating it yields CASLPPDRLNTEAFF.

The V call is TRBV3-1, the J call TRBJ2-7, with D maybe TRBD2 (6 bases). The V end was cut by 1 base, the J end by 5 bases, with 15 bases between. In germline, CDR1 is LGHDT, CDR2 YNNKEL (reference sequence). CDR3 length: 15 amino acids. For the CDR3, the DNA is TGTGCCAGCAGCCAAGCTGGAGGGTTGGAGGACGAGCAGTACTTC. It yields the protein CASSQAGGLEDEQYF.

Concerning this clonotype: A far larger clone is a single base away, which makes a read error likely. This rearrangement joins TRBV20-1 to TRBJ2-4, with D possibly TRBD2 on 5 matching bases. The end of the DNA fits TRBJ2-5 better, so the J call may be wrong. The CDR3 is 12 amino acids. Germline V gene lookup returns CDR1 DFQATT and CDR2 SNEGSKA (reference sequence). CDR3 coding DNA: TGCAGTGCTAGCGGGAAGGTAGAGACCCAGTACTTC. Its translation: CSASGKVETQYF.

This clonotype was seen more than once but under ten times. The V and J genes are TRBV25-1 and TRBJ1-5; D possibly corresponds to TRBD1 (5 bases). CDR1 and CDR2 from the germline V gene are MGHDK and SYGVNS. Trimming pared 2 bases from V and 9 bases from J, leaving 17 bases between. The length of the CDR3 is 15 residues. The CDR3 spells CASSETVGGGGPQHF. The CDR3 nucleotides are TGTGCCAGCAGTGAAACTGTTGGGGGAGGAGGGCCCCAGCATTTT. The whole variable domain, filled in from reference TRBV25-1 and TRBJ1-5, reads EADIYQTPRYLVIGTGKKITLECSQTMGHDKMYWYQQDPGMELHLIHYSYGVNSTEKGDLSSESTVSRIRTEHFPLTLESARPSHTSQYLCASSETVGGGGPQHFGDGTRLSIL.

The chain is built from TRBV12-3 or TRBV12-4 and TRBJ1-1; 9 positions match TRBD1. The V gene end was trimmed by 1 base and the J gene end by 13 bases; junction bases not matched to a gene: 10. This CDR3 is built from 14 residues. The CDR3 nucleotides read TGTGCCAGCAGTTTAGAAGGACAGGGGAATTCCCTTTTCTTT. Its protein is CASSLEGQGNSLFF.

J is TRBJ2-2 and V is TRBV9; no definite D call. Trimming removed 3 bases at V and 5 bases at J, with 17 bases between. Germline V gives CDR1 SGDLS, CDR2 YYNGEE. CDR3 length: 16 amino acids. CDR3 DNA sequence: TGTGCCAGCAGCGCTATCTCCCGGGCTCATACCGGGGAGCTGTTTTTT. Residues: CASSAISRAHTGELFF.

This CDR3 is CASSEERFPTGELFF. DNA of the CDR3: TGCGCCAGCAGTGAGGAGCGTTTTCCCACCGGGGAGCTGTTTTTT. The rearrangement links TRBV10-1 to TRBJ2-2; D remains unclear. The CDR3 runs 15 residues. Germline V CDR1 and CDR2: WNHNN, SYGVQD (reference sequence). Deletions cut 2 bases from V and 4 bases from J, with 11 bases between.

The chain combines TRBV20-1 with TRBJ1-5; TRBD1 matches at 7 bases. The V gene's germline CDR1 is DFQATT and CDR2 SNEGSKA (reference sequence). J lost 3 bases, V lost 4 bases, and 3 bases had no gene match. The CDR3 runs 13 residues. CDR3 in DNA: TGCAGTGCTATCACAGGGGCCAATCAGCCCCAGCATTTT. This translates into CSAITGANQPQHF.

This clonotype came up many times. The chain couples TRBV12-3 or TRBV12-4 to TRBJ1-1; D call uncertain. This CDR3 region has 13 residues. The V end was cut by 3 bases, the J end by 10 bases, with 15 bases between. The CDR3 DNA reads as TGTGCCAGCAGTTTGGTGGGTGCCTTTGGAGCTTTCTTT. It encodes CASSLVGAFGAFF.

The chain carries TRBV28 and TRBJ2-5; 7 bases are shared with TRBD1. The length of the CDR3 is 15 residues. V was clipped by 2 bases and J by 5 bases; unmatched bases: 8. Germline CDR1 MDHEN, CDR2 SYDVKM. The CDR3 nucleotides read TGTGCCAGCAGTTTACCGGGACAGAACCGGGAGACCCAGTACTTC. Its translation is CASSLPGQNRETQYF.

In this sample, this clonotype turned up a few times. The chain has TRBV10-2 and TRBJ2-6, with D possibly being TRBD1 (6 bases). V lost 6 bases and J 0 bases, leaving 9 bases between the germline ends. Germline V gene lookup returns CDR1 WSHSY and CDR2 SAAADI. There are 15 residues in the CDR3. Written as DNA, the CDR3 is TGCGCCAGCAGGGCGACAGGCTCTGGGGCCAACGTCCTGACTTTC. Protein: CASRATGSGANVLTF.

This clonotype was seen only a few times. The rearrangement uses TRBV5-1 and TRBJ1-2; TRBD1 agrees at 7 bases. Germline CDR1 is SGHRS and CDR2 is YFSETQ. This CDR3 is 14 amino acids long. V lost 0 bases, J lost 4 bases, and 3 bases stayed unmatched. The chain's CDR3 is CASSLERGPYGYTF. CDR3 DNA sequence: TGCGCCAGCAGCTTGGAGAGGGGGCCCTATGGCTACACCTTC.

This clonotype was seen more than once but under ten times. This chain links TRBV19 with TRBJ2-7, with 11 bases aligning to TRBD1. J lost 4 bases, V lost 6 bases, and 11 bases had no gene match. Per germline, CDR1 LNHDA and CDR2 SQIVND (reference sequence). The CDR3 runs to 16 residues. The DNA for the CDR3 is TGTGCCAGTAGCCCCCGTAGGGACAGGGGGGCGTACGAGCAGTACTTC. Amino acids: CASSPRRDRGAYEQYF.

This clonotype was seen a few times. The chain has TRBV6-1 and TRBJ1-4, with 7 bases matching TRBD1. J gave up 7 bases and V 5 bases, and 13 bases lay outside the gene matches. The CDR3 spans 16 residues. Per germline, CDR1 MNHNS and CDR2 SASEGT. CDR3 DNA sequence: TGTGCCAGCAGTCGCGGTCAGGGGGGCGCGGGTGAAAAACTGTTTTTT. This sequence encodes CASSRGQGGAGEKLFF.

The rearrangement joins TRBV10-3 to TRBJ2-2; D not resolved. This CDR3 comprises 16 residues. Germline V gene data show CDR1 as ENHRY and CDR2 as SYGVKD. The V and J ends lost 7 bases and 0 bases respectively, with 15 bases between them. The CDR3 DNA follows: TGTGCCATCACTAGGGCGACGGCCCCGAACACCGGGGAGCTGTTTTTT. Translating it yields CAITRATAPNTGELFF.

This clonotype was detected only a few times. This chain connects TRBV29-1 to TRBJ1-1, with D hard to call. The germline V and J ends were trimmed by 5 bases and 1 base, with 8 bases remaining between them. Looked up from germline, CDR1 is SQVTM and CDR2 is ANQGSEA. The CDR3 contains 12 residues. CDR3 in amino acids: CSVSVSNTEAFF. The CDR3 nucleotides are TGCAGCGTTAGTGTTTCGAACACTGAAGCTTTCTTT. The entire variable domain, with the rest obtained from reference TRBV29-1 and TRBJ1-1, is as follows: SAVISQKPSRDICQRGTSLTIQCQVDSQVTMMFWYRQQPGQSLTLIATANQGSEATYESGFVIDKFPISRPNLTFSTLTVSNMSPEDSSIYLCSVSVSNTEAFFGQGTRLTVV.

This clonotype was counted only a few times. The V gene is TRBV11-2, the J gene TRBJ1-6; D possibly corresponds to TRBD1 (6 bases). V shed 4 bases and J shed 7 bases, with 17 bases lying between them. Germline-derived CDR1 and CDR2 are SGHAT and FQNNGV. The CDR3 totals 16 residues. The CDR3 DNA sequence: TGTGCCAGCAGCTCTTTCCTCCACAGGGACAATTCACCCCTCCACTTT. Translation: CASSSFLHRDNSPLHF.

J is TRBJ2-5 and V is TRBV7-6, with 11 bases matching TRBD2. Gene TRBJ2-1 matches the end of the DNA better, so the J call may be wrong. This CDR3 is 17 amino acids long. Germline-derived CDR1 and CDR2 are SGHVS and FNYEAQ. CDR3 residues: CASSKGVAGGGHDEQFF. The CDR3 bases are TGTGCCAGCAGCAAGGGGGTAGCGGGAGGGGGCCACGATGAGCAGTTCTTC.

Remarks on this clonotype: Possible read error: a much larger clone is one base away. The V call is TRBV19, the J call TRBJ1-2, with no clear D. The CDR3 totals 10 residues. V lost 7 bases to trimming and J lost 6 bases, with 6 bases between them. CDR1 is LNHDA and CDR2 is SQIVND in the germline V gene (reference sequence). CDR3 bases: TGTGCCAGTATCGGGGATGGCTACACCTTC. It yields the protein CASIGDGYTF.

The chain is built from TRBV28 and TRBJ1-6; maybe TRBD1 (5 bases). Per the germline V gene, CDR1 is MDHEN and CDR2 is SYDVKM. The V end was cut by 1 base, the J end by 0 bases, with 10 bases between. The CDR3 sequence is 17 residues long. The DNA for the CDR3 is TGTGCCAGCAGTTTATATGGGACTAGCTCCTATAATTCACCCCTCCACTTT. It is translated as CASSLYGTSSYNSPLHF.

This clonotype has just a few counts. V and J are TRBV6-5 and TRBJ1-2, with a weak D call TRBD1 (5 bases). The CDR3 has 14 residues. V gave up 4 bases and J gave up 8 bases, with 17 bases separating them. Germline V gene lookup returns CDR1 MNHEY and CDR2 SVGAGI. CDR3: CASSSPGRESGYTF. CDR3 nucleotides: TGTGCCAGCAGTTCCCCAGGGCGGGAGAGCGGCTACACCTTC.

The rearrangement links TRBV18 to TRBJ1-1; a possible D gene is TRBD1 (5 bases). The V gene lost 3 bases and the J gene lost 2 bases, with 10 bases spanning the gap. CDR3 size: 14 residues. The germline V gene has CDR1 KGHSH and CDR2 LQKENI. As DNA, the CDR3 is TGTGCCAGCTCACCCAAGGGGACCAACACTGAAGCTTTCTTT. It translates to CASSPKGTNTEAFF. Full variable domain (outside the CDR3, taken from reference TRBV18 and TRBJ1-1): NAGVMQNPRHLVRRRGQEARLRCSPMKGHSHVYWYRQLPEEGLKFMVYLQKENIIDESGMPKERFSAEFPKEGPSILRIQQVVRGDSAAYFCASSPKGTNTEAFFGQGTRLTVV.

This clonotype turned up a few times. The chain carries TRBV19 and TRBJ1-5; 8 nucleotides line up with TRBD1. CDR3 size: 15 residues. The germline gives CDR1 LNHDA, CDR2 SQIVND (reference sequence). V was pared by 5 bases and J by 4 bases, with 7 bases of the junction left unmatched. The CDR3, as DNA: TGTGCCAGTAGTGGCCGGGACAGGATAAATCAGCCCCAGCATTTT. It codes for CASSGRDRINQPQHF.

The chain employs TRBV5-1 and TRBJ1-2; the match to TRBD1 covers 10 bases. The CDR3 runs 16 residues. The germline gives CDR1 SGHRS, CDR2 YFSETQ. The trim removed 0 bases at V and 4 bases at J, leaving 6 bases unmatched. CDR3 in DNA: TGCGCCAGCAGCTTGGCGAAAGGACAGGGGGGCTATGGCTACACCTTC. It is translated as CASSLAKGQGGYGYTF.

This clonotype was seen at least ten times. The J gene is TRBJ1-2, the V gene TRBV20-1, with D hard to call. V lost 0 bases, J lost 5 bases, and 7 bases lay in between. Germline V gives CDR1 DFQATT, CDR2 SNEGSKA (reference sequence). CDR3 length: 12 amino acids. Here the CDR3 DNA reads TGCAGTGCTAGAGATCGAGGTTATGGCTACACCTTC. The encoded protein is CSARDRGYGYTF.